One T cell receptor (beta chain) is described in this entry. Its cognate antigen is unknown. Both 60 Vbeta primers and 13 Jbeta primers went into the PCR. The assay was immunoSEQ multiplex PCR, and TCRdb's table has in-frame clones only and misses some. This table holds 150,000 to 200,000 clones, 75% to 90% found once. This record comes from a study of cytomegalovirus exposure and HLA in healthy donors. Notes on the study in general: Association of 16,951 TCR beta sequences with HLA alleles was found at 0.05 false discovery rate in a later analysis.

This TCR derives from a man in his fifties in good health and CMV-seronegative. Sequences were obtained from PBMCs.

The DNA for the CDR3 is TGTGCCAGCAGTGAACAGGGGGTGAACCCCCTAGGCTACACCTTC. This gives the protein CASSEQGVNPLGYTF. This chain connects TRBV2 to TRBJ1-2; 7 nucleotides line up with TRBD1. Germline trimming cut 2 bases from V and 8 bases from J; bases unmatched to any gene: 11. CDR3 length equals 15 residues. Germline values: CDR1 SNHLY, CDR2 FYNNEI.